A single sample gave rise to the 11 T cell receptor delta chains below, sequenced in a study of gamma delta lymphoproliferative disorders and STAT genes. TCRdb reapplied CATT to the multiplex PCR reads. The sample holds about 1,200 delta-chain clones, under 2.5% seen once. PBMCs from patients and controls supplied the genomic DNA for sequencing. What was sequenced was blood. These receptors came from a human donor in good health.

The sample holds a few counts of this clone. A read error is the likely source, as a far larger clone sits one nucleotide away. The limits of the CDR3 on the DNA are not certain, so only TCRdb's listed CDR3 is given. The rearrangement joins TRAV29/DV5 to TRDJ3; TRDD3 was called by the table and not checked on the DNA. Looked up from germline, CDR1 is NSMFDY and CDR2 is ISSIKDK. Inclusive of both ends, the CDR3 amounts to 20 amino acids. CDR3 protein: CSVLLCSTLDTPWDTRQMFF.

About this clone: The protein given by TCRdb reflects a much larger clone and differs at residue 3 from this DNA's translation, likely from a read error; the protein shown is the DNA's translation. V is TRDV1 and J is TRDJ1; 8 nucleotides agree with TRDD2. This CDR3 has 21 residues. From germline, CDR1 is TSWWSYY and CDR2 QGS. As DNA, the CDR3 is TGTGCTCCTGGGGAACTACGTCTTCCTACCTTGCGGTGGGAGAAGACCGATAAACTCATCTTT. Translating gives CAPGELRLPTLRWEKTDKLIF.

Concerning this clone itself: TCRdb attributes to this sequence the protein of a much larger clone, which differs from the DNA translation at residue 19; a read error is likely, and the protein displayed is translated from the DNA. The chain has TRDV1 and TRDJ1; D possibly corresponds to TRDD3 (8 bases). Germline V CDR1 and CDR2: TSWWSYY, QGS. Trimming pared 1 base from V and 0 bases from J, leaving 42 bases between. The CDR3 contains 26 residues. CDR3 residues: CALGEPPFLQLPFWGYWTEYTDKLIF. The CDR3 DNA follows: TGTGCTCTTGGGGAACCTCCTTTCCTACAGCTTCCTTTCTGGGGATACTGGACAGAGTACACCGATAAACTCATCTTT.

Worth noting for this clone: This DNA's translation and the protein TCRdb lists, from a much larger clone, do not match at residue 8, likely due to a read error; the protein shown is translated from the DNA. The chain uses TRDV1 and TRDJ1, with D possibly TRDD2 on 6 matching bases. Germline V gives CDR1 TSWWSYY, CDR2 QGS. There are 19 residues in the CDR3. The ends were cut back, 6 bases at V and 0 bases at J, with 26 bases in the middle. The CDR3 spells CALGVRWWIGILHTDKLIF. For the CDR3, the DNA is TGTGCTCTTGGTGTTCGTTGGTGGATTGGGATCCTACACACCGATAAACTCATCTTT.

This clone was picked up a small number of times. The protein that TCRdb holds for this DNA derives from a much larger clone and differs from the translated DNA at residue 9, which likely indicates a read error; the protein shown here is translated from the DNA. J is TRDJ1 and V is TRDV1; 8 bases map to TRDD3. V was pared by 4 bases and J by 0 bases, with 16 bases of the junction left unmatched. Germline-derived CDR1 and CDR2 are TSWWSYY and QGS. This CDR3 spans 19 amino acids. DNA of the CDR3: TGTGCTCTTGGGGGGCCTCTACTAATGCTGGGGGACAACACCGATAAACTCATCTTT. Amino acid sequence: CALGGPLLMLGDNTDKLIF.

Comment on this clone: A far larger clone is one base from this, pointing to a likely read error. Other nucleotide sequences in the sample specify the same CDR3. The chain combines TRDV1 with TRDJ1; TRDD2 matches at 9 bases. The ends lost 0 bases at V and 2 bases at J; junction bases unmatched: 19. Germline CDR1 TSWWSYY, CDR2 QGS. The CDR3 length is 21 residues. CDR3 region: CALGELRLPTLRWEKTDKLIF. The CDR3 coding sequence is TGTGCTCTTGGGGAACTACGCCTTCCTACCTTGCGGTGGGAGAAGACCGATAAACTCATCTTT.

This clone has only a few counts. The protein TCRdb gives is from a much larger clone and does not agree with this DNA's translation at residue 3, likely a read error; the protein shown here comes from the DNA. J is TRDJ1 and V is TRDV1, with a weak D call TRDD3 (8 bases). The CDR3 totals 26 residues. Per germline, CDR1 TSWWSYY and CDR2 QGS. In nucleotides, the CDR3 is TGTGCTCCTGGGGAACCTCCTTTCCTACAGCTTCCTTTCTGGGGATACTGGACAAAGTACACCGATAAACTCATCTTT. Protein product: CAPGEPPFLQLPFWGYWTKYTDKLIF.

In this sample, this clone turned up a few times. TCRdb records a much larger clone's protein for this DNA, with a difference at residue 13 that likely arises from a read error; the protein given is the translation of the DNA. In DNA form, the CDR3 reads TGTGCTCTTGGGGAACTTTCCTACTGGGGGAATAAACCCATCTTT. Protein: CALGELSYWGNKPIF. The gene calls are TRDV1 and TRDJ1; 9 bases fit TRDD3. The CDR3 spans 15 residues. Germline V gene sequence: CDR1 TSWWSYY, CDR2 QGS.

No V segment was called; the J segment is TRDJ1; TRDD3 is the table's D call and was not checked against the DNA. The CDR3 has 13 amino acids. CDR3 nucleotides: TGTGCCTGTGACACCTACTGGGGGAATAAACTCATCTTT. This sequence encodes CACDTYWGNKLIF.

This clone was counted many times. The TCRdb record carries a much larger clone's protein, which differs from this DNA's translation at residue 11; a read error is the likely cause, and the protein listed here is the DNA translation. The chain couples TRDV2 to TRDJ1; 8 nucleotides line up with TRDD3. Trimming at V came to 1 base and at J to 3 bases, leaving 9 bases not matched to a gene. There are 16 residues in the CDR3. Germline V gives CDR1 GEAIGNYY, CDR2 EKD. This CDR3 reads CACDTAWGNHADKLIF. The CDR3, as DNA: TGTGCCTGTGACACGGCCTGGGGGAACCACGCCGATAAACTCATCTTT.

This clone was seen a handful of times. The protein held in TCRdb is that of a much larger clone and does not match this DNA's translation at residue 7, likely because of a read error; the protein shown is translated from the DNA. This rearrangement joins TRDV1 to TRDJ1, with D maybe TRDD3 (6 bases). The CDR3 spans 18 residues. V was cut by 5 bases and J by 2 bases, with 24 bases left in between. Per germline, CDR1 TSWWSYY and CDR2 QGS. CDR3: CALGSEPPRGLGTDKLIF. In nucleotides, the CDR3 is TGTGCTCTTGGGAGTGAGCCTCCTAGGGGTCTGGGGACCGATAAACTCATCTTT.